This T cell receptor beta chain is from a study of blood T cell repertoires in COVID-19. Clones were read by immunoSEQ multiplex PCR, and TCRdb kept only the in-frame ones, dropping some. Here the sample spans roughly 500,000 clones, 88% being singletons. The germline V gene has CDR1 WNHNN and CDR2 SYGVQD (reference sequence). The CDR3 runs to 13 residues. V lost 6 bases and J lost 9, with 16 bases in between. Donors in Cohort 3 who had recovered were those with two negative PCRs, healthcare professional clearance, or resolution of their symptoms. Sequencing used PBMCs or T cells enriched from blood (not recorded which). The gene calls are TRBV10-1 and TRBJ2-3; weak D call: TRBD2 (5 bases). The clonotype comes from a woman aged 55-69 years who had recovered from COVID-19. The CDR3 is CASSSEAVGTQYF. The CDR3 DNA is TGCGCCAGCAGCTCGGAGGCCGTAGGCACGCAGTATTTT.